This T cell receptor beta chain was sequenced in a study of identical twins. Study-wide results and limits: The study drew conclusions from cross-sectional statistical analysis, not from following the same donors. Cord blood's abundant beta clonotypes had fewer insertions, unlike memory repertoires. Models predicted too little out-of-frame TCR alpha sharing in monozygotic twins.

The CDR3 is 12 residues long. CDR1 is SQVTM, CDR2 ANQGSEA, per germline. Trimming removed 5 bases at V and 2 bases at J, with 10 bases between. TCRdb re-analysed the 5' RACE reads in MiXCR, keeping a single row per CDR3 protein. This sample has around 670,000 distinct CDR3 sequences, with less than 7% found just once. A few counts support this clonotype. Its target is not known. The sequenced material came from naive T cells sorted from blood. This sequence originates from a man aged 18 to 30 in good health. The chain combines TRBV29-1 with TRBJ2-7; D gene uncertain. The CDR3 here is CSVLSPTYEQYV. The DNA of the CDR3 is TGCAGCGTTTTGTCTCCGACCTACGAGCAGTACGTC.